These T cell receptor beta chains were read from a single sample in a study of T cells after yellow fever vaccination. TCRdb reprocessed the 5' RACE reads via MiXCR and lists one record per CDR3 protein. The table has hundreds of thousands of distinct CDR3 sequences, 10% to 15% seen once; the top ten hold 15%. The source was PBMCs, collected on the day of the yellow fever booster vaccination. Receptor source: a man aged 25 to 40 who received the YFV17D yellow fever vaccine. CDR3s include the opening cysteine and the closing phenylalanine or tryptophan. D genes are given only for firm matches. Only part of the rows carry a size: once, few, many, or a class if the clone is expanded.

TGCGCCAGCAGCTTGGGTTGGACTACTACCACAGATACGCAGTATTTT,CASSLGWTTTTDTQYF,TRBJ2-3,.,.,TRBV5-1
TGTGCCAGCAGCTTTTCCAGCGGTGAAGCTTTCTTT,CASSFSSGEAFF,TRBJ1-1,few,.,TRBV5-4
TGCAGTGCTAGGGTTTGGCGGGAGCCGCGCGAGACCCAGTACTTC,CSARVWREPRETQYF,TRBJ2-5,few,TRBD2,TRBV20-1
TGTGCCAGCAGTTACGACGCCACAGATACGCAGTATTTT,CASSYDATDTQYF,TRBJ2-3,many,.,TRBV6-5
TGCAGTGCCCAAAAGCGGGAGGGCCTGAAGGACATTCAGTACTTC,CSAQKREGLKDIQYF,TRBJ2-4,few,TRBD2,TRBV20-1
TGCAGTGCTAGGTTGGCTTCGGGGGCCAGAAGTTTTGAAAAACTGTTTTTT,CSARLASGARSFEKLFF,TRBJ1-4,few,.,TRBV20-1
TGTGCCAGCAGCCCCTGGTCCTCCATGAATCAGCCCCAGCATTTT,CASSPWSSMNQPQHF,TRBJ1-5,few,.,TRBV7-2
TGTGCCATCAGTAAGACTAGCGGTTCATACAATGAGCAGTTCTTC,CAISKTSGSYNEQFF,TRBJ2-1,.,TRBD2,TRBV10-3
TGTGCCAGCAGCCGGGACCACACCTACAATGAGCAGTTCTTC,CASSRDHTYNEQFF,TRBJ2-1,few,.,TRBV14
TGCGCCAGCAGCCAAGAAAAGGGCTCCTACGAGCAGTACTTC,CASSQEKGSYEQYF,TRBJ2-7,many,.,TRBV4-3
TGCAGTGCTAGAGAATTCCCAAATCAAGAGACCCAGTACTTC,CSAREFPNQETQYF,TRBJ2-5,.,.,TRBV20-1
TGCAGTGCTAGAGATCTGGAGTTGTACGAGCAGTACTTC,CSARDLELYEQYF,TRBJ2-7,few,.,TRBV20-1
TGTGCCAGCGGACAGGCCGAGCAGTTCTTC,CASGQAEQFF,TRBJ2-1,.,TRBD1,TRBV28
TGCGCCAGCAGGGTAGCGGGAGTGGTGGTTGAGCAGTTCTTC,CASRVAGVVVEQFF,TRBJ2-1,few,TRBD2,TRBV10-2
TGTGCCACCAGCAGATCCATGGCCGGGGAGCTGTTTTTT,CATSRSMAGELFF,TRBJ2-2,.,.,TRBV15
TGCAGTGCTGACGTTGTACGCGGCAATGAGCAGTTCTTC,CSADVVRGNEQFF,TRBJ2-1,few,.,TRBV20-1
TGTGCCAGCAGCTTAGTTCCGGGAGGGCCCTACAATGAGCAGTTCTTC,CASSLVPGGPYNEQFF,TRBJ2-1,.,TRBD2,TRBV11-3
TGTGCCAGCAGCACCCGACAGGGAAGCTCCTACGAGCAGTACTTC,CASSTRQGSSYEQYF,TRBJ2-7,many,TRBD1,TRBV7-2
TGTGCCAGCAGCTTTAGCACTACCTACAATGAGCAGTTCTTC,CASSFSTTYNEQFF,TRBJ2-1,few,.,TRBV7-8
TGTGCCAGCAGTCCCGCTCTTGGCGGGAAGGGGACCGGGGAGCTGTTTTTT,CASSPALGGKGTGELFF,TRBJ2-2,.,.,TRBV28
TGCGCCAGCAGCCGGTCTGGGGATACGATCTACGAGCAGTACTTC,CASSRSGDTIYEQYF,TRBJ2-7,.,.,TRBV5-1
TGCAGCGTAGAGAGGGACAACGCCTGCCCTAGGAGCAATCAGCCCCAGCATTTT,CSVERDNACPRSNQPQHF,TRBJ1-5,few,.,TRBV29-1
TGTGCCAGCGGGCTGACAGGTCCCTTCACAGATACGCAGTATTTT,CASGLTGPFTDTQYF,TRBJ2-3,.,.,TRBV7-2
TGTGCCAGCAGCGAGGCACTAGCGTCAAGGGATGAGCAGTTCTTC,CASSEALASRDEQFF,TRBJ2-1,.,TRBD2,TRBV9
TGTGCCAGCAGTGCTAACTCCAATGAGCAGTTCTTC,CASSANSNEQFF,TRBJ2-1,once,.,TRBV28
TGCGCCAGCAGCTTGGAGGTGGGCGGTGACGAGCAGTACTTC,CASSLEVGGDEQYF,TRBJ2-7,many,.,TRBV5-1
TGTGCCAGCAGCTCAAGCTCTAGCGGAGGAAGGGTAGATACGCAGTATTTT,CASSSSSSGGRVDTQYF,TRBJ2-3,.,TRBD2,TRBV4-2
TGTGCCAGCAGTTACCGGGCCGAGGGATCCTACGAGCAGTACTTC,CASSYRAEGSYEQYF,TRBJ2-7,many,.,TRBV6-5
TGTGCCAGCAGTTACGCGTTCAGAGATGAGCAGTTCTTC,CASSYAFRDEQFF,TRBJ2-1,many,.,TRBV6-2/TRBV6-3
TGTGCCAGCAGCCAGCCGGGACTAGCGGGCTTAGGGGAGACCCAGTACTTC,CASSQPGLAGLGETQYF,TRBJ2-5,.,TRBD2,TRBV4-2
TGTGCCAGCAGCCCTAGAGCCCATGTACGGGGGGCAGGCACAGATACGCAGTATTTT,CASSPRAHVRGAGTDTQYF,TRBJ2-3,few,.,TRBV11-2
TGCAGTGCAAACCGGGACAGCAACTACAATGAGCAGTTCTTC,CSANRDSNYNEQFF,TRBJ2-1,.,TRBD1,TRBV20-1
TGCAGGCTAGCGGGAGGAGGCGACGAGCAGTACTTC,CRLAGGGDEQYF,TRBJ2-7,.,TRBD2,TRBV20-1
TGTGCCTGGAGTGTAAGCGAGGAAGGGTACAATGAGCAGTTCTTC,CAWSVSEEGYNEQFF,TRBJ2-1,.,.,TRBV30
TGTGCCAGCAGTTACACGGAAACCGGGGCCGGGCGGCCTAATGAAAAACTGTTTTTT,CASSYTETGAGRPNEKLFF,TRBJ1-4,.,.,TRBV6-5
TGCAGTGCTACATCAGGACCTAGCGGGAGTTCAGAGACCCAGTACTTC,CSATSGPSGSSETQYF,TRBJ2-5,.,TRBD2,TRBV20-1
TGTGCCAGCAGCCGTTATTCGGGACAGGGGTACTACACCTTC,CASSRYSGQGYYTF,TRBJ1-2,few,TRBD1,TRBV14
TGTGCCAGTACCTCCCTCATGCGGGACAGTATTTCTGGAAACACCATATATTTT,CASTSLMRDSISGNTIYF,TRBJ1-3,.,TRBD1,TRBV19
TGTGCCAGTAGGCTAGGGGATGAGCAGTTCTTC,CASRLGDEQFF,TRBJ2-1,few,.,TRBV19